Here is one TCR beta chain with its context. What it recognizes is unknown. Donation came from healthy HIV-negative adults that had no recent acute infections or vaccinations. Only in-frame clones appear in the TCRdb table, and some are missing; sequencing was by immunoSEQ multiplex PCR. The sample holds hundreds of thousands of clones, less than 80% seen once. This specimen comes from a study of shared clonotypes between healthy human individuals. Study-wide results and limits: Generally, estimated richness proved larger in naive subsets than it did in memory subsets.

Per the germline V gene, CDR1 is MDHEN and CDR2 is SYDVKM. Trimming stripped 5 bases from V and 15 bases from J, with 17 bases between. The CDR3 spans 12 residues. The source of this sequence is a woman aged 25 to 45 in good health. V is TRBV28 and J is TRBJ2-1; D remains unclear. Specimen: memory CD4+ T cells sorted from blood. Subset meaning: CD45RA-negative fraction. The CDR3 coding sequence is TGTGCCAGCAGTGGCGGTACCCAAATGCCGTTCTTC. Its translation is CASSGGTQMPFF.